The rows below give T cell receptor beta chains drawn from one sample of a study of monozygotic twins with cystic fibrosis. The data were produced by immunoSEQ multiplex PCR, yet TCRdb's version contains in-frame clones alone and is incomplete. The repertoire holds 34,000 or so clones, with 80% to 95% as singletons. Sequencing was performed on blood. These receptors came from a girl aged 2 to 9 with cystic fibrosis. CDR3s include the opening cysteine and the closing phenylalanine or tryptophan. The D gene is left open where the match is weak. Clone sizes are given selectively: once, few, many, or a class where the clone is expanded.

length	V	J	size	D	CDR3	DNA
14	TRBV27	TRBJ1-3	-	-	CASSLQGTGNTIYF	TGTGCCAGCAGTTTACAGGGGACTGGAAACACCATATATTTT
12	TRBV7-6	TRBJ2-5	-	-	CASSTPQETQYF	TGTGCCAGCAGCACCCCCCAAGAGACCCAGTACTTC
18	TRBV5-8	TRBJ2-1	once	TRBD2	CASSLGPLAGGTYNEQFF	TGTGCCAGCAGCTTGGGGCCCCTAGCGGGAGGTACCTACAATGAGCAGTTCTTC
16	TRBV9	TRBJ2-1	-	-	CASSVDPGSSYNEQFF	TGTGCCAGCAGCGTAGATCCGGGCAGCTCCTACAATGAGCAGTTCTTC
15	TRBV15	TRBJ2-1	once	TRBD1	CATGVTGRSYNEQFF	TGTGCCACTGGGGTGACAGGGCGGTCCTACAATGAGCAGTTCTTC
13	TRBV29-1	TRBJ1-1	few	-	CSVVIYRDAEAFF	TGCAGCGTTGTTATCTACAGGGACGCTGAAGCTTTCTTT
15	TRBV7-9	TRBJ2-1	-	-	CASSLVAATRNEQFF	TGTGCCAGCAGCTTGGTGGCGGCAACCCGCAATGAGCAGTTCTTC
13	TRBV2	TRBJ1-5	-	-	CASMRTENQPQHF	TGTGCCAGCATGAGGACGGAGAATCAGCCCCAGCATTTT
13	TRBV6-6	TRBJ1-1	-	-	CASSYRGYTEAFF	TGTGCCAGCAGTTACCGGGGATACACTGAAGCTTTCTTT
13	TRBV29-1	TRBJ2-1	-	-	CSVGRSSYNEQFF	TGCAGCGTTGGCAGGAGCTCCTACAATGAGCAGTTCTTC
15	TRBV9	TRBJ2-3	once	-	CASSVGGYNTDTQYF	TGTGCCAGCAGCGTAGGGGGATACAACACAGATACGCAGTATTTT
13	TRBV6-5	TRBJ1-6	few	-	CASSLSGYPPLHF	TGTGCCAGCAGTTTGTCGGGGTATCCACCCCTCCACTTT
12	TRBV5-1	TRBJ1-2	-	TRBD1	CASSLTGGGYTF	TGCGCCAGCAGCTTAACAGGGGGTGGCTACACCTTC
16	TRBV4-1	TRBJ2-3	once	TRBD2	CASSPRRGERSDTQYF	TGCGCCAGCAGCCCCCGACGGGGGGAGAGGTCAGATACGCAGTATTTT
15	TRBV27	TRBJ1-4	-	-	CASSGVTGTNEKLFF	TGTGCCAGCAGCGGGGTGACAGGAACTAATGAAAAACTGTTTTTT
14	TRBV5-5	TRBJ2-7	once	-	CASSIDWDPYEQYF	TGTGCCAGCAGCATCGACTGGGACCCCTACGAGCAGTACTTC
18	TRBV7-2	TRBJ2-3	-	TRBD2	CASSLIAGGGSGTDTQYF	TGTGCCAGCAGCTTAATAGCGGGAGGAGGGTCTGGCACAGATACGCAGTATTTT
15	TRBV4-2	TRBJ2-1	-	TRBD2	CASSQTQRLADEQFF	TGTGCCAGCAGCCAAACCCAGCGACTAGCGGATGAGCAGTTCTTC